Following are 31 T cell receptor beta chains from one sample sequenced in a study of shared clonotypes between healthy human individuals. Produced via immunoSEQ multiplex PCR; TCRdb's table is partial and in-frame only. The sample has about 1.5 million clones; 95% to 99% are singletons. The specimen was naive CD4+ T cells sorted from blood. Subset here: CD45RA+ positively selected. These receptors originate from a man aged 25-40 years in good health.

The chain carries TRBV10-3 and TRBJ2-3; D might be TRBD2 (5 bases). V was clipped by 6 bases and J by 6 bases, with 10 bases between them. CDR3 length: 12 residues. Germline lookup yields CDR1 ENHRY and CDR2 SYGVKD. The CDR3 loop is CAISGIEDTQYF. The CDR3 region has the DNA TGTGCCATCAGCGGGATAGAGGATACGCAGTATTTT.

For this clone: Different DNA sequences within this sample yield the same CDR3. The chain links TRBV5-1 to TRBJ2-5, with D perhaps TRBD1 (5 bases). Germline assignment: CDR1 SGHRS and CDR2 YFSETQ. This CDR3 comprises 14 residues. Trimming removed 0 bases from V and 1 base from J, with 7 bases in between. The CDR3 bases are TGCGCCAGCAGCTTGGGACAGCCCCAAGAGACCCAGTACTTC. Protein: CASSLGQPQETQYF.

The rearrangement uses TRBV9 and TRBJ2-7; 7 bases are shared with TRBD2. The length of the CDR3 is 15 residues. Germline V lookup: CDR1 SGDLS, CDR2 YYNGEE. V dropped 0 bases and J dropped 3; count of bases not matched to a gene: 6. CDR3 amino acids: CASSVEPSGLYEQYF. The CDR3, as DNA: TGTGCCAGCAGCGTAGAACCTAGCGGCCTCTACGAGCAGTACTTC.

This chain links TRBV7-9 with TRBJ2-1; D is ambiguous. Germline CDR1 and CDR2: SEHNR and FQNEAQ (reference sequence). The CDR3 consists of 12 residues. The ends were cut back, 4 bases at V and 9 bases at J, with 10 bases in the middle. The CDR3, as DNA: TGTGCCAGCAGCTCCGTTAACGCTGAGCAGTTCTTC. It codes for CASSSVNAEQFF.

This clone has a single count. V is TRBV15 and J is TRBJ2-3; TRBD2 aligns across 10 bases. V shed 8 bases and J 1 base; nucleotides not matched to a gene: 6. Germline V gene sequence: CDR1 LNHNV, CDR2 YYDKDF (reference sequence). CDR3 length equals 15 residues. The CDR3 protein is CATSLAGARTDTQYF. As DNA, the CDR3 is TGTGCCACCTCCCTAGCGGGAGCCCGCACAGATACGCAGTATTTT.

This clone came up once. This rearrangement joins TRBV4-1 to TRBJ1-2; 8 nucleotides agree with TRBD1. Unmatched junction bases numbered 1, after V lost 5 bases and J lost 8 bases. In germline, CDR1 is MGHRA, CDR2 YSYEKL. CDR3 length: 11 amino acids. CDR3 in amino acids: CASSTGGGYTF. In nucleotides, the CDR3 is TGCGCCAGCAGCACAGGGGGAGGCTACACCTTC.

The table lists this clone with a count of one. The V call is TRBV9, the J call TRBJ2-7; 9 positions match TRBD2. The ends lost 1 base at V and 5 bases at J; junction bases unmatched: 10. The CDR3 extends over 16 amino acids. The germline gives CDR1 SGDLS, CDR2 YYNGEE. The DNA for the CDR3 is TGTGCCAGCAGCGTATTACAGAGGCTAGCGGGGAACGAGCAGTACTTC. This codes for CASSVLQRLAGNEQYF. Filled out from reference TRBV9 and TRBJ2-7, the complete variable domain reads DSGVTQTPKHLITATGQRVTLRCSPRSGDLSVYWYQQSLDQGLQFLIQYYNGEERAKGNILERFSAQQFPDLHSELNLSSLELGDSALYFCASSVLQRLAGNEQYFGPGTRLTVT.

V and J are TRBV28 and TRBJ2-1; TRBD1 agrees at 7 bases. The CDR3 loop spans 14 amino acids. V shed 3 bases and J 3 bases; nucleotides not matched to a gene: 2. Germline lookup yields CDR1 MDHEN and CDR2 SYDVKM. CDR3 sequence: CASSFQGVYNEQFF. The CDR3 nucleotides read TGTGCCAGCAGTTTCCAGGGGGTCTACAATGAGCAGTTCTTC.

The chain links TRBV5-4 to TRBJ1-4; a weak D match, TRBD1 (6 bases). The ends were cut back, 4 bases at V and 12 bases at J, with 16 bases in the middle. Germline-derived CDR1 and CDR2 are SGHNT and YYREEE (reference sequence). The CDR3 runs 13 residues. The CDR3 DNA reads TGTGCCAGCAGCCGGCCCGGGACAACTGAACTGTTTTTT. Amino acids: CASSRPGTTELFF.

This clone appeared once. The same CDR3 also results from other DNA sequences found in this sample. The chain links TRBV20-1 to TRBJ2-1, with no clear D. V dropped 3 bases and J dropped 6 bases, with 6 bases sitting between them. The CDR3 covers 11 residues. Per germline, CDR1 DFQATT and CDR2 SNEGSKA (reference sequence). The CDR3 sequence is CSASTRNEQFF. The CDR3 bases are TGCAGTGCTAGCACGCGCAATGAGCAGTTCTTC.

V and J are TRBV19 and TRBJ2-1; 8 bases match TRBD1. CDR3 length: 16 residues. V trimming: 0 bases; J trimming: 8 bases; junction bases outside the gene matches: 9. CDR1 and CDR2 (germline): LNHDA, SQIVND (reference sequence). This chain's CDR3 is CASSIDIQGTGHEQFF. The CDR3 DNA reads TGTGCCAGTAGTATAGATATACAGGGGACAGGCCATGAGCAGTTCTTC.

The rearrangement uses TRBV27 and TRBJ2-1; 10 bases map to TRBD2. The length of the CDR3 is 15 residues. Per the germline V gene, CDR1 is MNHEY and CDR2 is SMNVEV (reference sequence). V shed 4 bases and J 7 bases; nucleotides not matched to a gene: 7. CDR3 region: CASSSWPAGGNEQFF. Here the CDR3 DNA reads TGTGCCAGCAGTTCTTGGCCAGCGGGAGGGAATGAGCAGTTCTTC.

The chain carries TRBV7-9 and TRBJ2-7; 10 bases align to TRBD2. The CDR3 is made up of 15 amino acids. V trimming: 1 base; J trimming: 5 bases; junction bases outside the gene matches: 5. The germline V gene has CDR1 SEHNR and CDR2 FQNEAQ (reference sequence). DNA of the CDR3: TGTGCCAGCAGCTTAGTTGGGACTAGCGTGCACGAGCAGTACTTC. The encoded protein is CASSLVGTSVHEQYF.

This chain connects TRBV19 to TRBJ2-7, with 12 bases that match TRBD1. The CDR3 has 15 amino acids. From germline, CDR1 is LNHDA and CDR2 SQIVND (reference sequence). CDR3 in amino acids: CAINPTGDRGRGQYF. The CDR3 region has the DNA TGTGCTATTAACCCCACCGGGGACAGGGGGCGCGGGCAGTACTTC.

V gene TRBV27 combines with J gene TRBJ1-2; the match to TRBD1 covers 7 bases. The CDR3 covers 12 residues. V lost 5 bases and J lost 8; bases outside the gene matches: 5. The germline CDR1 and CDR2 sequences are MNHEY and SMNVEV (reference sequence). CDR3 nucleotide sequence: TGTGCCAGCAGTACGACAGGGCGCGGCTACACCTTC. This encodes CASSTTGRGYTF.

This rearrangement joins TRBV5-4 to TRBJ2-1, with D maybe TRBD2 (5 bases). Per germline, CDR1 SGHNT and CDR2 YYREEE (reference sequence). With 0 bases removed from V and 7 bases from J, the gap between germline ends came to 11 bases. CDR3 length: 14 residues. CDR3 in DNA: TGTGCCAGCAGCTTGGTACGCGGGCCGAATGAGCAGTTCTTC. Protein: CASSLVRGPNEQFF. The complete variable domain, with remaining parts taken from reference TRBV5-4 and TRBJ2-1, reads ETGVTQSPTHLIKTRGQQVTLRCSSQSGHNTVSWYQQALGQGPQFIFQYYREEENGRGNFPPRFSGLQFPNYSSELNVNALELDDSALYLCASSLVRGPNEQFFGPGTRLTVL.

This clone has a single count. The V call is TRBV30, the J call TRBJ1-1; D is ambiguous. Trimming shortened V by 4 bases and J by 1 base, and 10 bases separated the two germline ends. This CDR3 is 13 amino acids long. Germline V CDR1 and CDR2: GTSNPN, SVGIG (reference sequence). This CDR3 is CAWKSRSNTEAFF. The CDR3 DNA sequence: TGTGCCTGGAAGTCCCGATCGAACACTGAAGCTTTCTTT.

V and J are TRBV19 and TRBJ1-2; 10 positions agree with TRBD1. Germline CDR1 and CDR2: LNHDA and SQIVND (reference sequence). V lost 5 bases and J lost 4; bases outside the gene matches: 10. The CDR3 has 16 amino acids. In DNA, the CDR3 is TGTGCCAGTAGTCCCTTGACAGGGGGCATCGGCTATGGCTACACCTTC. It specifies CASSPLTGGIGYGYTF.

This CDR3 is CASRVGTTPEAFF. DNA for the CDR3: TGTGCCAGCCGCGTAGGGACGACTCCTGAAGCTTTCTTT. The chain joins TRBV28 to TRBJ1-1, with D possibly TRBD1 on 5 matching bases. CDR1 and CDR2 (germline): MDHEN, SYDVKM. The CDR3 runs 13 residues. The V gene lost 8 bases and the J gene lost 6 bases, with 16 bases spanning the gap.

The rearrangement links TRBV10-2 to TRBJ2-7, with TRBD2 matching over 8 bases. J gave up 0 bases and V 7 bases, and 8 bases lay outside the gene matches. The CDR3 contains 15 residues. Germline V gives CDR1 WSHSY, CDR2 SAAADI. The DNA of the CDR3 is TGCGCCAGCAATCCAGCGGGAGCGAACTCCTACGAGCAGTACTTC. Translating it yields CASNPAGANSYEQYF.

The V gene is TRBV9, the J gene TRBJ1-2; the match to TRBD1 covers 9 bases. From germline, CDR1 is SGDLS and CDR2 YYNGEE. V lost 4 bases to trimming and J lost 4 bases; unmatched junction nucleotides: 8. This CDR3 is built from 15 residues. CDR3 sequence reads: CASSLGQGTSYGYTF. The DNA of the CDR3 is TGTGCCAGCAGCCTAGGACAGGGGACGTCCTATGGCTACACCTTC.

The chain uses TRBV2 and TRBJ2-7; 9 bases are shared with TRBD1. The CDR3 spans 14 residues. V trimming: 1 base; J trimming: 4 bases; junction bases outside the gene matches: 2. CDR1 and CDR2 from the germline V gene are SNHLY and FYNNEI. The CDR3 DNA reads TGTGCCAGCAGTGAAGAGGGACAGGGTTACGAGCAGTACTTC. As protein: CASSEEGQGYEQYF.

The rearrangement links TRBV28 to TRBJ2-2; no reliable D call. Germline V gene sequence: CDR1 MDHEN, CDR2 SYDVKM. The CDR3 consists of 15 residues. V was shortened by 6 bases and J by 7 bases, with 18 bases between the two germline ends. Written as DNA, the CDR3 is TGTGCCAGCAGCGAAACTGGGAAGTCGGGCGGGGAGCTGTTTTTT. Encoded protein: CASSETGKSGGELFF. The whole variable domain, remainder taken from reference TRBV28 and TRBJ2-2, is DVKVTQSSRYLVKRTGEKVFLECVQDMDHENMFWYRQDPGLGLRLIYFSYDVKMKEKGDIPEGYSVSREKKERFSLILESASTNQTSMYLCASSETGKSGGELFFGEGSRLTVL.

Here the CDR3 reads CASSLRTPSTDTQYF. CDR3 nucleotides: TGTGCCAGCAGTTTGAGAACTCCAAGCACAGATACGCAGTATTTT. J is TRBJ2-3 and V is TRBV27; no clear D. The CDR3 extends over 15 amino acids. V was cut by 3 bases and J by 0 bases, with 10 bases left in between. The germline V gene encodes CDR1 MNHEY and CDR2 SMNVEV (reference sequence).

This chain joins TRBV5-1 and TRBJ2-1, with 8 nucleotides matching TRBD2. Trimming removed 0 bases from V and 12 bases from J; junction bases left unmatched: 14. Germline-derived CDR1 and CDR2 are SGHRS and YFSETQ. The CDR3 runs to 16 residues. The CDR3 loop is CASSLAGAGGVNWQFF. DNA of the CDR3: TGCGCCAGCAGCTTGGCCGGGGCGGGAGGAGTGAATTGGCAGTTCTTC.

The chain has TRBV11-2 and TRBJ1-2; D gene unclear. Germline V gene sequence: CDR1 SGHAT, CDR2 FQNNGV. V was clipped by 0 bases and J by 8 bases, with 13 bases between them. This CDR3 contains 14 residues. The CDR3 spells CASSLDRRSRGYTF. CDR3 coding DNA: TGTGCCAGCAGCTTAGATCGGCGAAGTCGCGGCTACACCTTC.

Notes on this clone: Other DNA sequences from this sample encode an identical CDR3 as well. This chain joins TRBV4-1 and TRBJ2-3; no definite D call. Germline V lookup: CDR1 MGHRA, CDR2 YSYEKL. V shed 1 base and J shed 0 bases, with 5 bases lying between them. This CDR3 region has 14 residues. The CDR3 region has the DNA TGCGCCAGCAGCCAAGTTTTGAGCACAGATACGCAGTATTTT. Protein sequence: CASSQVLSTDTQYF.

Worth noting for this clone: Other DNA sequences in this sample translate to the same CDR3. The CDR3 coding sequence is TGTGCCAGCAGCTTGCGGACCGTAAACACCGGGGAGCTGTTTTTT. Translated, it gives CASSLRTVNTGELFF. The rearrangement joins TRBV7-2 to TRBJ2-2; D remains unclear. This CDR3 spans 15 amino acids. V lost 3 bases, J lost 2 bases, and 10 bases lay in between. The V gene's germline CDR1 is SGHTA and CDR2 FQGNSA.

This chain joins TRBV18 and TRBJ2-3; 7 nucleotides match TRBD1. The CDR3 is made up of 16 amino acids. V shed 6 bases, J shed 0 bases, and the junction held 9 bases outside the gene matches. From germline, CDR1 is KGHSH and CDR2 LQKENI. Here the CDR3 DNA reads TGTGCCAGCTCGCCAAGACAGGGTTCTAGCACAGATACGCAGTATTTT. Its translation is CASSPRQGSSTDTQYF.

Worth noting for this clone: At one end, the junction sequence differs from germline, possibly due to a read error. The chain links TRBV7-7 to TRBJ2-5, with 9 bases lining up with TRBD1. CDR3 length equals 14 residues. Per germline, CDR1 SSHAT and CDR2 FNYEAQ (reference sequence). The CDR3: CASSLGQGSGTQYF. CDR3 sequence (DNA): TGTGCTAGCAGCTTGGGACAGGGCAGCGGGACCCAGTACTTC.

V gene TRBV5-1 combines with J gene TRBJ2-2; TRBD1 aligns across 10 bases. The germline gives CDR1 SGHRS, CDR2 YFSETQ. The CDR3 extends over 15 amino acids. Trimming took 4 bases from V and 4 from J; bases not matched to a gene: 4. As DNA, the CDR3 is TGCGCCAGCAGCCCCGACAGGGGGCTCACCGGGGAGCTGTTTTTT. It is translated as CASSPDRGLTGELFF. Using reference TRBV5-1 and TRBJ2-2 for the parts outside the CDR3, the full variable domain is KAGVTQTPRYLIKTRGQQVTLSCSPISGHRSVSWYQQTPGQGLQFLFEYFSETQRNKGNFPGRFSGRQFSNSRSEMNVSTLELGDSALYLCASSPDRGLTGELFFGEGSRLTVL.